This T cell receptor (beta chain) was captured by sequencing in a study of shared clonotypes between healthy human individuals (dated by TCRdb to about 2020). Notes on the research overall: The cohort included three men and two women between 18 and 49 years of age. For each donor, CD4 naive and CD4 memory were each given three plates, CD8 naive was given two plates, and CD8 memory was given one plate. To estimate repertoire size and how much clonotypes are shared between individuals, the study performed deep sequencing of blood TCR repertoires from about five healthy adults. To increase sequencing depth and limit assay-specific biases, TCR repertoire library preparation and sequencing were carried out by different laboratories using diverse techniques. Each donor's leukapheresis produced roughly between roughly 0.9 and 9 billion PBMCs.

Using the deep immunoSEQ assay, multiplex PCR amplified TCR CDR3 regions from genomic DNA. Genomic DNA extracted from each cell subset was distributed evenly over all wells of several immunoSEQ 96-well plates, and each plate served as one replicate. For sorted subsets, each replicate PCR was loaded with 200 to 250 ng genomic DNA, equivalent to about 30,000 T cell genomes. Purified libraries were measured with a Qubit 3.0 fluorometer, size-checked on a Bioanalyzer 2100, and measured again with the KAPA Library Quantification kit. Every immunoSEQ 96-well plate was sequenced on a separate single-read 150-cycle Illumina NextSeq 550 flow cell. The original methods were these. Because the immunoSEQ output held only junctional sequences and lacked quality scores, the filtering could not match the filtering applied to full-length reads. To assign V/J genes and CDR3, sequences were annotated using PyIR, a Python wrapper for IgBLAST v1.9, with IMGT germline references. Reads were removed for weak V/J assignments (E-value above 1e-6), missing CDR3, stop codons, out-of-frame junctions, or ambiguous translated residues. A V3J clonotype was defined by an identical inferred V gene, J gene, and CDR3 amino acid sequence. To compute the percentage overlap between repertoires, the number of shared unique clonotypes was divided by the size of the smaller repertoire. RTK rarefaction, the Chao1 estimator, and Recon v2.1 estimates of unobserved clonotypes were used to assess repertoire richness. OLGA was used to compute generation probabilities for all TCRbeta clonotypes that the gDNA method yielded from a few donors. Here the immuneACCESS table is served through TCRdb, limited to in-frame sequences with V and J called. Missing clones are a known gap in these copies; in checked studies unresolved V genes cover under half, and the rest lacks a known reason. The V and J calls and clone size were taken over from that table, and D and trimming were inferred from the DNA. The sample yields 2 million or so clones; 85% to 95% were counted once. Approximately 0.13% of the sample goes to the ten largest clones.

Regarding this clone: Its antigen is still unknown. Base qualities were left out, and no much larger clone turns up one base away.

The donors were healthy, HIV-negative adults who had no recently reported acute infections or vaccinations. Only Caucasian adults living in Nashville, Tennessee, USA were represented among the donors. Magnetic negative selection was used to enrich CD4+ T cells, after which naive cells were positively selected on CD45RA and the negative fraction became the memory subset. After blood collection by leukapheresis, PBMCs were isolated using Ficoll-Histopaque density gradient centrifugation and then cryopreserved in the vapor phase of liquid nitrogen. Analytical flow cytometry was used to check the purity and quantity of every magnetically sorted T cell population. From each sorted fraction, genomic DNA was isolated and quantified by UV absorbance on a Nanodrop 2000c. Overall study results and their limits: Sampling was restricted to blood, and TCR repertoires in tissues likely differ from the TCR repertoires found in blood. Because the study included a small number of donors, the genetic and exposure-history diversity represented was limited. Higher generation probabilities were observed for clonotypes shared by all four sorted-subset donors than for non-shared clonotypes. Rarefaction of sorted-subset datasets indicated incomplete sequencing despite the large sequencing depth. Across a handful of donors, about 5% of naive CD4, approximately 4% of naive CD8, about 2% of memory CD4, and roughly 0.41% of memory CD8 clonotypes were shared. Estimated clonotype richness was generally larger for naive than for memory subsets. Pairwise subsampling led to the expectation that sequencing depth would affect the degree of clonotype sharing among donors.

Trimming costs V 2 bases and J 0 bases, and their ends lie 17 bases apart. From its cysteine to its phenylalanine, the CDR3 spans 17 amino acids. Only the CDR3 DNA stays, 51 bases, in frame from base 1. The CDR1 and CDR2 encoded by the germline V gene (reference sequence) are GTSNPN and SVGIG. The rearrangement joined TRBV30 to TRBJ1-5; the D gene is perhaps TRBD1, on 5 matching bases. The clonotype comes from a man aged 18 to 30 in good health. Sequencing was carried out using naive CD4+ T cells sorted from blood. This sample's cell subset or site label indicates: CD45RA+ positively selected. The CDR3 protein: CAWSPRGRGDSNQPQHF. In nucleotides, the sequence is TGTGCCTGGAGTCCCCGGGGTAGGGGCGATAGCAATCAGCCCCAGCATTTT.